This is a list of T cell receptor beta chains from one sample in a study of identical twins. MiXCR was run by TCRdb on the 5' RACE reads, yielding one entry per CDR3 protein. The table includes fewer than 450,000 distinct CDR3 sequences, 9% to 10% detected once. The sample comprised naive T cells sorted from blood. The source is a woman aged 50 to 65 in good health. CDR3s include the opening cysteine and the closing phenylalanine or tryptophan. D genes are given only for firm matches. Size tells how often a clone was seen (once, few, many) or the class of an expanded clone, and some rows leave it out.

-	TRBV5-1	TRBJ2-7	few	TGCGCCAGCAGCTATACACAGGGATCCGAGCAGTACTTC	CASSYTQGSEQYF
-	TRBV6-2/TRBV6-3	TRBJ2-1	-	TGTGCCAGCAGTTACTCTTTTGGTCGCCAAGTTAACTACAATGAGCAGTTCTTC	CASSYSFGRQVNYNEQFF
-	TRBV29-1	TRBJ2-2	-	TGCAGCGTTGAAGCCCGACCTTCGACCGGGGAGCTGTTTTTT	CSVEARPSTGELFF
-	TRBV12-3/TRBV12-4	TRBJ2-7	many	TGTGCCAGCAGTTTGGGGACAGAGCAGTACTTC	CASSLGTEQYF
-	TRBV6-5	TRBJ1-3	many	TGTGCCAGCAGTTACCGCTCTGGAAACACCATATATTTT	CASSYRSGNTIYF
-	TRBV16	TRBJ2-7	few	TGTGCCAGCAGCCGTGGTAGCGCGATTTACGAGCAGTACTTC	CASSRGSAIYEQYF
TRBD1	TRBV15	TRBJ2-1	many	TGTGCCACCAGCACCATATCGGGACAGGCCTTCAATGAGCAGTTCTTC	CATSTISGQAFNEQFF
TRBD1	TRBV7-2	TRBJ1-1	few	TGTGCCAGCAGCCTCGACAGGGTCAGAGCTGAAGCTTTCTTT	CASSLDRVRAEAFF
-	TRBV6-6	TRBJ1-4	-	TGTGCCAGCAGTTACCCCCCCTTGGAAAAACTGTTTTTT	CASSYPPLEKLFF
-	TRBV7-9	TRBJ2-5	few	TGTGCCAGCAGCTTAGCGGCAGGACGGGAGACCCAGTACTTC	CASSLAAGRETQYF
-	TRBV19	TRBJ1-4	-	TGTGCCAGTAGTATAGATCAACGGGAAAAACTGTTTTTT	CASSIDQREKLFF
TRBD2	TRBV11-2	TRBJ2-3	-	TGTGCCAGCAGCCCATGGTCTAGCGGAGGTAGCACAGATACGCAGTATTTT	CASSPWSSGGSTDTQYF
-	TRBV30	TRBJ1-2	few	TGTGCCTGGAGCCGGGACACAGCTAACTATGGCTACACCTTC	CAWSRDTANYGYTF
-	TRBV10-3	TRBJ2-2	many	TGTGCCATCAGTGAGGCGTGGAAGCCCGGGGAGCTGTTTTTT	CAISEAWKPGELFF
-	TRBV20-1	TRBJ1-1	many	TGCAGTGCGCCCACGTGGGGAGGTACTGAAGCTTTCTTT	CSAPTWGGTEAFF
-	TRBV3-1	TRBJ1-1	few	TGTGCCAGCAGCCAACGACCTCGGAACACTGAAGCTTTCTTT	CASSQRPRNTEAFF
TRBD2	TRBV20-1	TRBJ2-1	few	TGCAGTGCTAGTCGCGGGAGGCCGAATGAGCAGTTCTTC	CSASRGRPNEQFF
-	TRBV11-2	TRBJ2-3	many	TGTGCCAGCAGCAAAGCCCCGGTTGGGATCACAGATACGCAGTATTTT	CASSKAPVGITDTQYF
TRBD2	TRBV29-1	TRBJ2-5	many	TGCAGCGTTCTGCTAGCGGGAGAAGAGACCCAGTACTTC	CSVLLAGEETQYF
-	TRBV5-1	TRBJ2-3	few	TGCGCCAGCAGCCCGGGGGACAGTCCTAGCACAGATACGCAGTATTTT	CASSPGDSPSTDTQYF
-	TRBV20-1	TRBJ2-2	many	TGCAGTGCTAGAGATCTAAGGGGTACCGGGGAGCTGTTTTTT	CSARDLRGTGELFF
TRBD1	TRBV7-2	TRBJ2-1	few	TGTGCCAGCAACCTACAAGGACAGGGTGGTGGTGAGCAGTTCTTC	CASNLQGQGGGEQFF
-	TRBV5-1	TRBJ2-6	many	TGCGCCACTTCTGGTTCCTCTGGGGCCAACGTCCTGACTTTC	CATSGSSGANVLTF
TRBD2	TRBV6-6	TRBJ2-3	many	TGTGCCAGCAGTGCAACACTAGCGGGAGTAACAGATACGCAGTATTTT	CASSATLAGVTDTQYF
TRBD2	TRBV7-8	TRBJ2-1	-	TGTGCCAGCAGCTCAAACGGACTAGCGGGTTCCTACAATGAGCAGTTCTTC	CASSSNGLAGSYNEQFF
TRBD1	TRBV12-3/TRBV12-4	TRBJ1-5	many	TGTGCCAGCAGTTCTACCGGGACAGGGGGTTATAGCAATCAGCCCCAGCATTTT	CASSSTGTGGYSNQPQHF
-	TRBV5-1	TRBJ1-1	many	TGCGCCAGCAGCTTGGCCGGAAGCACTGAAGCTTTCTTT	CASSLAGSTEAFF
TRBD2	TRBV27	TRBJ2-5	few	TGTGCCAGCAGTTGGGCGGGAGTCCCGGGGGAGACCCAGTACTTC	CASSWAGVPGETQYF
TRBD2	TRBV7-9	TRBJ2-5	-	TGTGCCAGCAGCTCTACCGGGACTAGCGGCTTGACCCAGTACTTC	CASSSTGTSGLTQYF
TRBD2	TRBV15	TRBJ2-3	-	TGTGCCACCAGCAGAGATGCGGGGGACACAGATACGCAGTATTTT	CATSRDAGDTDTQYF
-	TRBV29-1	TRBJ2-5	many	TGCAGCGTTGACGAGTTTGGGCAGACCCAGTACTTC	CSVDEFGQTQYF
TRBD2	TRBV27	TRBJ2-1	few	TGTGCCAGCAGTCTCGATCCGAGGGGGACTAGCGGGAGGGCCCTTCAGTTCTTC	CASSLDPRGTSGRALQFF
-	TRBV5-1	TRBJ2-1	-	TGCGCCAGCAGCCTCCGGGACAACTACAATGAGCAGTTCTTC	CASSLRDNYNEQFF
TRBD2	TRBV12-3/TRBV12-4	TRBJ2-7	many	TGTGCCAGCAGTTTAGGACTAGCGGGAGTCGAGCAGTACTTC	CASSLGLAGVEQYF
-	TRBV10-3	TRBJ1-1	many	TGTGCCATCAACCGGGAGGAATCAGGGACTGAAGCTTTCTTT	CAINREESGTEAFF
-	TRBV12-5	TRBJ2-1	few	TGTGCTAGTGGTTTGAGGGGTGGCCAGTACAATGAGCAGTTCTTC	CASGLRGGQYNEQFF
-	TRBV5-1	TRBJ2-7	few	TGCGCCAGCAGGGCGAGGCCTAGCTCCTACGAGCAGTACTTC	CASRARPSSYEQYF
TRBD2	TRBV4-1	TRBJ2-1	few	TGCGCCAGCAGCCCATCTAGCGGGAGGGTCAATGAGCAGTTCTTC	CASSPSSGRVNEQFF
-	TRBV6-1	TRBJ2-3	many	TGTGCCAGCAGTGAAGCAGACTCCACAGATACGCAGTATTTT	CASSEADSTDTQYF
-	TRBV30	TRBJ1-1	-	TGTGCCTGGGGGTTGCCGAACACTGAAGCTTTCTTT	CAWGLPNTEAFF
TRBD2	TRBV11-2	TRBJ2-3	-	TGTGCCAGCAGCTCTAGACGCCCGGGAGGGGCAGATACGCAGTATTTT	CASSSRRPGGADTQYF
-	TRBV12-3/TRBV12-4	TRBJ1-5	few	TGTGCCAGCAGTTTAGCCCAGAATAGCAATCAGCCCCAGCATTTT	CASSLAQNSNQPQHF
TRBD1	TRBV6-2/TRBV6-3	TRBJ1-2	few	TGTGCCAGCACTCCGACCGGGACAGGGGTCTATGGCTACACCTTC	CASTPTGTGVYGYTF
-	TRBV5-1	TRBJ2-3	-	TGCGCCAGCAGCTTGGCAACCCCCCGATCGGATACGCAGTATTTT	CASSLATPRSDTQYF
TRBD2	TRBV7-9	TRBJ2-1	-	TGTGCCAGCAGCTTAGAGACTAGCCGAACCAATGAGCAGTTCTTC	CASSLETSRTNEQFF
-	TRBV12-3/TRBV12-4	TRBJ2-5	-	TGTGCCAGCAGGGAGGGACCGCGAGTCCAAGAGACCCAGTACTTC	CASREGPRVQETQYF
-	TRBV4-1	TRBJ2-7	many	TGCGCCAGCAGCCAAGACTTCAACGGGAGCCCCTACGAGCAGTACTTC	CASSQDFNGSPYEQYF
-	TRBV20-1	TRBJ2-1	-	TGCAGTGCTAGAAAGGTCGTGACTAGGGGGCTCGATGAGCAGTTCTTC	CSARKVVTRGLDEQFF
-	TRBV29-1	TRBJ2-2	few	TGCAGCTTTTGGTCGGGCGGGGAGCTGTTTTTT	CSFWSGGELFF
-	TRBV5-1	TRBJ1-4	many	TGCGCCAGCAGCTTGGCAACAGAGTATGCAACTAATGAAAAACTGTTTTTT	CASSLATEYATNEKLFF
-	TRBV29-1	TRBJ2-2	many	TGCAGCATACAGCTTGCGAACACCGGGGAGCTGTTTTTT	CSIQLANTGELFF
-	TRBV20-1	TRBJ2-7	-	TGCAACTCAAGCTGCGAGCAGTACTTC	CNSSCEQYF
-	TRBV3-1	TRBJ2-5	-	TGTGCCAGCAGCCAAGGGACCTTAGAGACCCAGTACTTC	CASSQGTLETQYF